Listed here are 26 T cell receptor beta chains from one sample, sequenced in a study of shared clonotypes between healthy human individuals. Repertoires were generated with immunoSEQ multiplex PCR, while TCRdb's copy carries only in-frame clones and drops some. The profile shows about 1 million clones, roughly 80% of them singletons. The specimen sequenced was memory CD4+ T cells sorted from blood. Subset noted: CD45RA-negative fraction. All receptors derive from a man aged 18 to 35 in good health.

The chain carries TRBV5-4 and TRBJ2-1, with TRBD1 identical over 8 bases. The CDR3 spans 15 residues. Germline V gives CDR1 SGHNT, CDR2 YYREEE (reference sequence). Unmatched junction bases numbered 5, after V lost 1 base and J lost 5 bases. In DNA form, the CDR3 reads TGTGCCAGCAGCTTGACAGGGGGAGCCGACAATGAGCAGTTCTTC. Its translation: CASSLTGGADNEQFF.

In its sample, this clone was seen once. CDR3 loop: CASSSPDRETQYF. The CDR3 coding sequence is TGTGCCAGCAGCTCTCCGGACCGGGAGACCCAGTACTTC. The V and J genes are TRBV5-4 and TRBJ2-5, with D uncertain. CDR1 is SGHNT and CDR2 is YYREEE in the germline V gene (reference sequence). The V end lost 3 bases, the J end lost 5 bases, and 11 bases lay between the germline ends. CDR3 length: 13 amino acids.

This sequence joins TRBV9 and TRBJ2-7; TRBD2 matches 9 bases. V lost 7 bases, J lost 5 bases, and 10 bases stayed unmatched. Per the germline V gene, CDR1 is SGDLS and CDR2 is YYNGEE. The CDR3 runs to 14 residues. The CDR3, as DNA: TGTGCCAGCGGCAATAGCGGGAGTACCCACGAGCAGTACTTC. It encodes CASGNSGSTHEQYF.

The V and J genes are TRBV5-1 and TRBJ2-2; a possible D gene is TRBD2 (6 bases). The germline CDR1 and CDR2 sequences are SGHRS and YFSETQ. Trimming left V 1 base short and J 4 bases short, with 14 bases between. The CDR3 runs 16 residues. The CDR3 sequence: CASSLLRESGTGELFF. CDR3 coding DNA: TGCGCCAGCAGCTTGTTACGGGAGTCTGGCACCGGGGAGCTGTTTTTT.

Only a few counts were recorded for this clone. This rearrangement joins TRBV11-2 to TRBJ2-7; TRBD2 agrees at 7 bases. V shed 4 bases and J 5 bases; nucleotides not matched to a gene: 17. The CDR3 extends over 17 amino acids. CDR1 and CDR2 (germline): SGHAT, FQNNGV. The CDR3 sequence is CASSSVLAVPGNHEQYF. CDR3 bases: TGTGCCAGCAGCTCAGTGCTAGCGGTCCCCGGAAACCACGAGCAGTACTTC.

The chain couples TRBV19 to TRBJ2-7, with D perhaps matching TRBD1 (5 bases). This CDR3 comprises 15 residues. Trimming took 1 base from V and 3 from J, leaving 13 bases between them. The germline V gene encodes CDR1 LNHDA and CDR2 SQIVND (reference sequence). The CDR3 protein is CASSIVTGSIYEQYF. The CDR3, as DNA: TGTGCCAGTAGTATAGTAACAGGCAGTATCTACGAGCAGTACTTC.

This clone has only a few counts. The chain has TRBV27 and TRBJ2-7; 7 bases map to TRBD1. The V gene end was trimmed by 3 bases and the J gene end by 4 bases; junction bases not matched to a gene: 6. Germline V lookup: CDR1 MNHEY, CDR2 SMNVEV (reference sequence). The CDR3 has 14 residues. CDR3 in DNA: TGTGCCAGCAGTTTTACAGGGGCTGGGTACGAGCAGTACTTC. Protein product: CASSFTGAGYEQYF.

The chain is built from TRBV30 and TRBJ1-6; the D gene is possibly TRBD1 (5 bases). This CDR3 contains 15 residues. V was cut by 4 bases and J by 10 bases, with 20 bases left in between. Germline V gene data show CDR1 as GTSNPN and CDR2 as SVGIG (reference sequence). The CDR3: CAWTLRLGVNSPLHF. The DNA of the CDR3 is TGTGCCTGGACCCTAAGGTTAGGGGTAAACTCACCCCTCCACTTT.

V usage is TRBV5-1 and J usage is TRBJ2-7; 7 nucleotides agree with TRBD2. Per the germline V gene, CDR1 is SGHRS and CDR2 is YFSETQ. After removal of 4 bases from V and 4 bases from J, the junction contained 8 bases not matched to a gene. CDR3 size: 14 residues. The CDR3 nucleotides read TGCGCCAGCAGCGACGGGGGGTTAGGATACGAGCAGTACTTC. Translated, it gives CASSDGGLGYEQYF.

V usage is TRBV19 and J usage is TRBJ1-2, with 9 bases lining up with TRBD1. Germline V gene sequence: CDR1 LNHDA, CDR2 SQIVND (reference sequence). The V gene end was trimmed by 5 bases and the J gene end by 2 bases; junction bases not matched to a gene: 12. There are 17 residues in the CDR3. The CDR3, as DNA: TGTGCCAGTAGTCCACCGGGCGGACAGGGGCTGAACTATGGCTACACCTTC. This codes for CASSPPGGQGLNYGYTF.

This clone appeared a few times. CDR3 sequence reads: CASSLGTGSYGYTF. CDR3 nucleotide sequence: TGTGCCAGCAGCTTAGGGACAGGCAGCTATGGCTACACCTTC. J is TRBJ1-2 and V is TRBV7-9; 7 nucleotides match TRBD1. The CDR3 totals 14 residues. Germline CDR1 is SEHNR and CDR2 is FQNEAQ (reference sequence). V lost 1 base to trimming and J lost 4 bases; unmatched junction nucleotides: 3.

This clone occurred a few times. The chain is built from TRBV9 and TRBJ1-1; D possibly corresponds to TRBD1 (6 bases). V gave up 0 bases and J gave up 6 bases, with 15 bases separating them. Germline values: CDR1 SGDLS, CDR2 YYNGEE. The CDR3 is made up of 15 amino acids. CDR3: CASSVVGDRFPEAFF. The CDR3 DNA sequence: TGTGCCAGCAGCGTAGTAGGAGACAGGTTCCCTGAAGCTTTCTTT.

This clone was picked up one time. The rearrangement links TRBV11-2 to TRBJ2-7; 9 nucleotides line up with TRBD2. This CDR3 spans 17 amino acids. Looked up from germline, CDR1 is SGHAT and CDR2 is FQNNGV. Germline trimming cut 2 bases from V and 1 base from J; bases unmatched to any gene: 9. CDR3 DNA sequence: TGTGCCAGCAGCTTATCGGGGGAGACTAGCGGTTCCTACGAGCAGTACTTC. This translates into CASSLSGETSGSYEQYF.

The genes are TRBV9 and TRBJ2-6; D gene uncertain. Germline V gene data show CDR1 as SGDLS and CDR2 as YYNGEE. The CDR3 is 15 amino acids. Trimming removed 0 bases from V and 4 bases from J, with 8 bases in between. The CDR3 spells CASSVGMGGANVLTF. DNA for the CDR3: TGTGCCAGCAGCGTAGGGATGGGAGGGGCCAACGTCCTGACTTTC. Looking up the rest from reference TRBV9 and TRBJ2-6 gives the full variable domain: DSGVTQTPKHLITATGQRVTLRCSPRSGDLSVYWYQQSLDQGLQFLIQYYNGEERAKGNILERFSAQQFPDLHSELNLSSLELGDSALYFCASSVGMGGANVLTFGAGSRLTVL.

Comments on this clone: Distinct nucleotide sequences in the sample also encode this CDR3. CDR3 nucleotide sequence: TGTGCCAGCAGTTTATTGGGGGGATATGGCTACACCTTC. Translation gives CASSLLGGYGYTF. The J gene is TRBJ1-2, the V gene TRBV28; TRBD1 is a possible D gene (5 bases). Trimming removed 1 base from V and 5 bases from J, with 8 bases in between. Germline CDR1 is MDHEN and CDR2 is SYDVKM. This CDR3 has 13 residues.

This clone was counted once. The V call is TRBV2, the J call TRBJ1-3, with 9 bases aligning to TRBD1. CDR3 length: 14 residues. Losses at the gene ends were 6 bases for V and 4 bases for J; bases not matched to a gene: 4. The germline V gene has CDR1 SNHLY and CDR2 FYNNEI. In DNA form, the CDR3 reads TGTGCCAGCAGGGACAGGGGCGCCGGAAACACCATATATTTT. Its protein is CASRDRGAGNTIYF. The whole variable domain, filled in from reference TRBV2 and TRBJ1-3, reads EPEVTQTPSHQVTQMGQEVILRCVPISNHLYFYWYRQILGQKVEFLVSFYNNEISEKSEIFDDQFSVERPDGSNFTLKIRSTKLEDSAMYFCASRDRGAGNTIYFGEGSWLTVV.

The J gene is TRBJ2-1, the V gene TRBV18, with 11 nucleotides matching TRBD2. After removal of 3 bases from V and 9 bases from J, the junction contained 10 bases not matched to a gene. CDR3 length equals 16 residues. Germline V gene lookup returns CDR1 KGHSH and CDR2 LQKENI. This CDR3 is CASSPTIAGGLSEQFF. DNA for the CDR3: TGTGCCAGCTCACCCACAATAGCGGGAGGGCTGAGTGAGCAGTTCTTC.

This clone was detected only a few times. Other DNA variants within this sample encode the same CDR3. The chain is built from TRBV9 and TRBJ2-6; D unclear. V lost 2 bases and J lost 4, with 4 bases in between. The CDR3 loop spans 13 amino acids. The germline V gene encodes CDR1 SGDLS and CDR2 YYNGEE. The CDR3 spells CASSVDGANVLTF. As DNA, the CDR3 is TGTGCCAGCAGCGTGGACGGGGCCAACGTCCTGACTTTC.

V usage is TRBV7-8 and J usage is TRBJ1-1, with 7 positions matching TRBD1. CDR3 length equals 16 residues. V dropped 1 base and J dropped 0; count of bases not matched to a gene: 5. Germline V gives CDR1 SGHVS, CDR2 FQNEAQ. CDR3 in DNA: TGTGCCAGCAGCTTAGAGGGGGCCGGGGTGAACACTGAAGCTTTCTTT. Its translation: CASSLEGAGVNTEAFF.

A few counts support this clone. The V call is TRBV18, the J call TRBJ1-1; D is perhaps TRBD1 (5 bases). Germline V gene lookup returns CDR1 KGHSH and CDR2 LQKENI. Trimming took 4 bases from V and 1 from J, leaving 13 bases between them. The CDR3 consists of 15 residues. CDR3 residues: CASSQGTQRNTEAFF. For the CDR3, the DNA is TGTGCCAGCTCACAAGGGACCCAGAGGAACACTGAAGCTTTCTTT.

This clone was detected many times. The rearrangement links TRBV19 to TRBJ1-4; unclear D gene. The V end was cut by 1 base, the J end by 14 bases, with 17 bases between. From germline, CDR1 is LNHDA and CDR2 SQIVND (reference sequence). The CDR3 extends over 14 amino acids. This chain's CDR3 is CASSIVSDKLVLFF. CDR3 DNA: TGTGCCAGTAGTATAGTGAGTGACAAGTTAGTCCTGTTTTTT.

The V gene is TRBV6-1, the J gene TRBJ1-2, with D hard to call. Germline V lookup: CDR1 MNHNS, CDR2 SASEGT. CDR3 length: 12 residues. Trimming shortened V by 5 bases and J by 2 bases, and 6 bases separated the two germline ends. CDR3 sequence: CASSQMNYGYTF. In nucleotides, the CDR3 is TGTGCCAGCAGTCAGATGAACTATGGCTACACCTTC.

CDR3 in amino acids: CASRLGGPGKVVDEQYF. The CDR3, as DNA: TGTGCAAGTCGCTTAGGAGGGCCAGGGAAGGTGGTGGACGAGCAGTACTTC. V usage is TRBV12-2 and J usage is TRBJ2-7. TRBV12-2 is shown as a pseudogene. The CDR3 loop spans 17 amino acids.

CDR3 DNA sequence: TGTGCCTGGAGTCTGACAGGGGGTGTTTTACTTGGAAACACCATATATTTT. This translates into CAWSLTGGVLLGNTIYF. This chain connects TRBV30 to TRBJ1-3; 9 bases are shared with TRBD1. The junction had 11 bases not matched to a gene; V was cut back by 2 bases and J by 3 bases. There are 17 residues in the CDR3. Germline CDR1 and CDR2: GTSNPN and SVGIG (reference sequence).

A remark on this clone: Other DNA sequences in the sample encode the same CDR3. The genes are TRBV6-5 and TRBJ2-7; 7 positions agree with TRBD1. J gave up 2 bases and V 0 bases, and 4 bases lay outside the gene matches. The CDR3 extends over 15 amino acids. From germline, CDR1 is MNHEY and CDR2 SVGAGI. The DNA for the CDR3 is TGTGCCAGCAGTTACTCGAGACAGGGAGCCTACGAGCAGTACTTC. Its translation is CASSYSRQGAYEQYF.

The V call is TRBV6-5, the J call TRBJ2-7; 8 bases are a match to TRBD2. The CDR3 totals 13 residues. Losses at the gene ends were 0 bases for V and 11 bases for J; bases not matched to a gene: 6. The V gene's germline CDR1 is MNHEY and CDR2 SVGAGI. DNA of the CDR3: TGTGCCAGCAGTTACTCGCTCCGGGGGGGGAAGTACTTC. It is translated as CASSYSLRGGKYF.